Each of the 24 T cell receptor beta chains below was sequenced from the same sample in a study of cytomegalovirus exposure and HLA in healthy donors. Method: immunoSEQ multiplex PCR; TCRdb's copy keeps in-frame clones and lacks some. Of about 56,000 clones in the sample, around 90% were seen once. The sequencing input was PBMCs. The origin of the receptors is a man aged 18 to 35 in good health and CMV-seronegative.

The chain is built from TRBV5-6 and TRBJ2-2; D perhaps matches TRBD2 (5 bases). V was clipped by 3 bases and J by 6 bases, with 15 bases between them. CDR3 length equals 15 residues. CDR1 is SGHDT and CDR2 is YYEEEE in the germline V gene. The CDR3 spells CASSWSGRGPGELFF. CDR3 DNA: TGTGCCAGCAGCTGGAGCGGTCGTGGTCCCGGGGAGCTGTTTTTT. The entire variable domain, with the rest obtained from reference TRBV5-6 and TRBJ2-2, is as follows: DAGVTQSPTHLIKTRGQQVTLRCSPKSGHDTVSWYQQALGQGPQFIFQYYEEEERQRGNFPDRFSGHQFPNYSSELNVNALLLGDSALYLCASSWSGRGPGELFFGEGSRLTVL.

The V call is TRBV5-4, the J call TRBJ2-7; TRBD2 aligns across 13 bases. The CDR3 has 15 residues. V lost 2 bases and J lost 7; bases outside the gene matches: 6. Germline assignment: CDR1 SGHNT and CDR2 YYREEE (reference sequence). As DNA, the CDR3 is TGTGCCAGCAGCTTACTAGCGGGAGGGCTTGGTGAGCAGTACTTC. As protein: CASSLLAGGLGEQYF.

This clone was detected a few times. One end of the junction varies from germline; a read error may be responsible. The chain is built from TRBV7-7 and TRBJ2-1, with TRBD1 identical over 9 bases. This CDR3 spans 15 amino acids. In germline, CDR1 is SSHAT, CDR2 FNYEAQ (reference sequence). CDR3: CASSPGTGRGNEQFF. The CDR3, as DNA: TGTGCTAGCAGCCCGGGGACAGGGCGGGGGAATGAGCAGTTCTTC.

This chain joins TRBV28 and TRBJ2-3; 7 bases line up with TRBD1. Per the germline V gene, CDR1 is MDHEN and CDR2 is SYDVKM. The CDR3 has 16 amino acids. V was clipped by 4 bases and J by 2 bases; unmatched bases: 9. CDR3 sequence: CASSSLSGGATDTQYF. The CDR3, as DNA: TGTGCCAGCAGTTCACTCTCAGGGGGTGCCACAGATACGCAGTATTTT.

V usage is TRBV29-1 and J usage is TRBJ1-1; possibly TRBD1 for D (5 bases). CDR1 is SQVTM, CDR2 ANQGSEA, per germline. Trimming left V 7 bases short and J 1 base short, with 13 bases between. The CDR3 spans 13 residues. CDR3 loop: CSASQGGNTEAFF. Written as DNA, the CDR3 is TGCAGCGCATCGCAGGGCGGGAACACTGAAGCTTTCTTT.

The DNA of the CDR3 is TGTGCCAGCAATCCATTCGACCGGGACACCTACGAGCAGTACTTC. This codes for CASNPFDRDTYEQYF. The V call is TRBV7-2, the J call TRBJ2-7; tentatively, D is TRBD1 (6 bases). Germline V gives CDR1 SGHTA, CDR2 FQGNSA. The V gene lost 7 bases and the J gene lost 2 bases, with 18 bases spanning the gap. The CDR3 length is 15 residues.

CDR3 residues: CASSPSGSANEQFF. In DNA form, the CDR3 reads TGTGCCAGCAGTCCTAGCGGGAGCGCGAATGAGCAGTTCTTC. The V gene is TRBV6-5, the J gene TRBJ2-1; 10 bases match TRBD2. There are 14 residues in the CDR3. Unmatched junction bases numbered 5, after V lost 5 bases and J lost 7 bases. Germline V gene sequence: CDR1 MNHEY, CDR2 SVGAGI.

The rearrangement links TRBV6-5 to TRBJ2-7, with 7 positions matching TRBD1. This CDR3 is 15 amino acids long. Unmatched junction bases numbered 14, after V lost 6 bases and J lost 6 bases. CDR1 MNHEY and CDR2 SVGAGI come from the germline V gene. The chain's CDR3 is CASSRTGTENFEQYF. CDR3 DNA: TGTGCCAGCAGCCGCACCGGGACAGAAAATTTCGAGCAGTACTTC.

The rearrangement links TRBV27 to TRBJ2-2, with TRBD1 matching over 7 bases. CDR3 length equals 15 residues. V lost 10 bases, J lost 0 bases, and 8 bases stayed unmatched. Germline CDR1 reads MNHEY; CDR2 reads SMNVEV (reference sequence). CDR3 residues: CATGDRASNTGELFF. CDR3 nucleotide sequence: TGTGCCACCGGAGACAGGGCCTCGAACACCGGGGAGCTGTTTTTT.

The chain combines TRBV28 with TRBJ2-7, with D tentatively TRBD2 (5 bases). This CDR3 spans 13 amino acids. CDR1 MDHEN and CDR2 SYDVKM come from the germline V gene. V lost 2 bases and J 6 bases, leaving 11 bases between the germline ends. For the CDR3, the DNA is TGTGCCAGCAGTTTACGCGGGTCGGGCGAGCAGTACTTC. As protein: CASSLRGSGEQYF.

The rearrangement uses TRBV18 and TRBJ1-2; 8 nucleotides line up with TRBD1. The CDR3 consists of 13 residues. The germline V gene has CDR1 KGHSH and CDR2 LQKENI. The V gene end was trimmed by 4 bases and the J gene end by 8 bases; junction bases not matched to a gene: 6. This chain's CDR3 is CASSRQGADGYTF. DNA of the CDR3: TGTGCCAGCTCACGGCAGGGGGCCGACGGCTACACCTTC.

The V and J genes are TRBV5-3 and TRBJ2-1; TRBD2 agrees at 7 bases. TRBV5-3 is designated an ORF whose function remains uncertain. The CDR3 covers 14 residues. V was clipped by 5 bases and J by 8 bases; unmatched bases: 10. The DNA of the CDR3 is TGTGCCAGAAGAGGGTGCGGGAGTGACTATGAGCAGTTCTTC. Its translation is CARRGCGSDYEQFF.

V gene TRBV19 combines with J gene TRBJ1-5; TRBD1 aligns across 7 bases. From germline, CDR1 is LNHDA and CDR2 SQIVND (reference sequence). The CDR3 covers 15 residues. V trimming: 6 bases; J trimming: 7 bases; junction bases outside the gene matches: 12. This CDR3 is CASRRQGEGGQPQHF. The CDR3 nucleotides read TGTGCCAGTAGACGACAGGGAGAAGGTGGCCAGCCCCAGCATTTT.

The chain recombines TRBV28 with TRBJ2-3; 8 positions agree with TRBD2. This CDR3 contains 16 residues. Germline CDR1 MDHEN, CDR2 SYDVKM. The V segment lost 5 bases and the J segment 6 bases; nucleotides outside the gene matches: 13. The CDR3 nucleotides are TGTGCCAGCAGTCTCATGTTTAGCGGGGCCGGGGATACGCAGTATTTT. Its protein product is CASSLMFSGAGDTQYF.

The J gene is TRBJ2-1, the V gene TRBV7-2, with 8 bases that match TRBD2. CDR1 is SGHTA, CDR2 FQGNSA, per germline. The length of the CDR3 is 16 residues. V trimming: 5 bases; J trimming: 6 bases; junction bases outside the gene matches: 12. CDR3 DNA: TGTGCCAGCAGCACCCGGGCAGCGGGAGAGGGCAATGAGCAGTTCTTC. Translated: CASSTRAAGEGNEQFF. The full variable domain, completed using reference TRBV7-2 and TRBJ2-1, is GAGVSQSPSNKVTEKGKDVELRCDPISGHTALYWYRQSLGQGLEFLIYFQGNSAPDKSGLPSDRFSAERTGGSVSTLTIQRTQQEDSAVYLCASSTRAAGEGNEQFFGPGTRLTVL.

The count of this clone is one. The chain recombines TRBV28 with TRBJ2-1, with TRBD2 matching 9 bases. There are 19 residues in the CDR3. V was pared by 6 bases and J by 4 bases, with 19 bases of the junction left unmatched. Germline V CDR1 and CDR2: MDHEN, SYDVKM. The CDR3 here is CASSQVVLAGAWGYNEQFF. CDR3 nucleotide sequence: TGTGCCAGCAGCCAGGTGGTGTTAGCGGGAGCCTGGGGATACAATGAGCAGTTCTTC.

The chain employs TRBV28 and TRBJ1-5; possibly TRBD1 for D (5 bases). The germline V and J ends were trimmed by 4 bases and 6 bases, with 10 bases remaining between them. This CDR3 has 13 amino acids. The germline gives CDR1 MDHEN, CDR2 SYDVKM. CDR3 sequence: CASSWGRIQPQHF. The CDR3 DNA reads TGTGCCAGCAGTTGGGGCCGGATTCAGCCCCAGCATTTT.

The V gene is TRBV19, the J gene TRBJ2-2; D is unclear. This CDR3 has 19 residues. Trimming took off 7 bases at V and 4 bases at J, with 28 bases between the two ends. Germline V gene sequence: CDR1 LNHDA, CDR2 SQIVND (reference sequence). CDR3 amino acids: CASTLGRAASTKGTGELFF. The CDR3 nucleotides read TGTGCCAGTACCCTGGGCCGCGCCGCTTCGACAAAAGGCACCGGGGAGCTGTTTTTT.

The chain has TRBV15 and TRBJ2-5; D is unclear. Germline V lookup: CDR1 LNHNV, CDR2 YYDKDF (reference sequence). CDR3 length: 15 residues. The V and J ends lost 0 bases and 4 bases respectively, with 12 bases between them. The CDR3 region is CATSRDSGLGETQYF. The DNA for the CDR3 is TGTGCCACCAGCAGAGATTCAGGTTTAGGAGAGACCCAGTACTTC.

In this sample, this clone turned up once. At one boundary the junction diverges from the germline segment, which might be a read error. This chain links TRBV7-7 with TRBJ2-5; D is unclear. This CDR3 comprises 13 residues. Germline-derived CDR1 and CDR2 are SSHAT and FNYEAQ (reference sequence). CDR3 sequence (DNA): TGTGCTAGCAGCTTTACACCAAAAGAGACCCAGTACTTC. Translation gives CASSFTPKETQYF.

This chain connects TRBV10-2 to TRBJ2-7, with 9 bases matching TRBD2. CDR3 length: 13 residues. J was trimmed by 3 bases and V by 7 bases; bases with no gene match: 4. Looked up from germline, CDR1 is WSHSY and CDR2 is SAAADI. Written as DNA, the CDR3 is TGCGCCAGCATGGGGCGGGAGGGCTACGAGCAGTACTTC. Residues: CASMGREGYEQYF.

In DNA, the CDR3 is TGTGCCAGCAGCTCCGCGGAGGGTCTGGGTGAGCAGTTCTTC. Protein: CASSSAEGLGEQFF. The chain recombines TRBV6-6 with TRBJ2-1, with D possibly TRBD2 on 6 matching bases. V dropped 6 bases and J dropped 9 bases, with 18 bases sitting between them. The CDR3 is 14 amino acids. Germline V lookup: CDR1 MNHNY, CDR2 SVGAGI (reference sequence).

This chain connects TRBV9 to TRBJ2-3, with 8 bases fitting TRBD2. Trimming removed 0 bases from V and 3 bases from J; junction bases left unmatched: 6. The CDR3 runs 16 residues. Germline V gives CDR1 SGDLS, CDR2 YYNGEE. The CDR3 sequence: CASSVAGLGVTDTQYF. CDR3 sequence (DNA): TGTGCCAGCAGCGTAGCGGGACTAGGTGTTACAGATACGCAGTATTTT. Drawing the rest from reference TRBV9 and TRBJ2-3, the complete variable domain is DSGVTQTPKHLITATGQRVTLRCSPRSGDLSVYWYQQSLDQGLQFLIQYYNGEERAKGNILERFSAQQFPDLHSELNLSSLELGDSALYFCASSVAGLGVTDTQYFGPGTRLTVL.

CDR3 in DNA: TGTGCCAGCAACAGCGCCGGGCAGGGCGACGAGCAGTACTTC. It codes for CASNSAGQGDEQYF. The chain joins TRBV7-9 to TRBJ2-7, with D perhaps TRBD1 (5 bases). The CDR3 runs 14 residues. Trimming stripped 7 bases from V and 5 bases from J, with 18 bases between. Germline V gene lookup returns CDR1 SEHNR and CDR2 FQNEAQ (reference sequence). The full variable domain, completed using reference TRBV7-9 and TRBJ2-7, is DTGVSQNPRHKITKRGQNVTFRCDPISEHNRLYWYRQTLGQGPEFLTYFQNEAQLEKSRLLSDRFSAERPKGSFSTLEIQRTEQGDSAMYLCASNSAGQGDEQYFGPGTRLTVT.